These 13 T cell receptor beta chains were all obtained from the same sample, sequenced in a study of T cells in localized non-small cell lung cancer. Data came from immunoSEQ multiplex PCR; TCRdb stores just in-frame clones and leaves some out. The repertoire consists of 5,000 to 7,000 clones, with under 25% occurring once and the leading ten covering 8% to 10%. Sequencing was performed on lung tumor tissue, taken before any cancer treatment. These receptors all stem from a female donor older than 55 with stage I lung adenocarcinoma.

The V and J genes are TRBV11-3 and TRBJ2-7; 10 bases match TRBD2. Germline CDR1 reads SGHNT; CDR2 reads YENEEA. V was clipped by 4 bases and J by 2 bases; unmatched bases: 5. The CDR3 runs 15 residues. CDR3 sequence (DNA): TGTGCCAGCAGCTCCCTACTAGCGGGGACCTACGAGCAGTACTTC. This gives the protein CASSSLLAGTYEQYF.

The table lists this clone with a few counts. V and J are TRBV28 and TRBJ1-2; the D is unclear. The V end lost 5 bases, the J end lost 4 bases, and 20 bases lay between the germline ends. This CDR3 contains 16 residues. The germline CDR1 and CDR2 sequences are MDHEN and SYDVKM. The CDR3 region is CASSPSSTDERYGYTF. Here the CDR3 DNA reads TGTGCCAGCAGTCCTTCTTCTACAGATGAGCGCTATGGCTACACCTTC.

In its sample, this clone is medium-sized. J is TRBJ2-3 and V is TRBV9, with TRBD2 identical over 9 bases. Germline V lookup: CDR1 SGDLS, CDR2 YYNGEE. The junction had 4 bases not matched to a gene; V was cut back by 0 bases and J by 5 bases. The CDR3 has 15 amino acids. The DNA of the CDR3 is TGTGCCAGCAGCGTAGAGATTAGCGGGGGAGATACGCAGTATTTT. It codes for CASSVEISGGDTQYF. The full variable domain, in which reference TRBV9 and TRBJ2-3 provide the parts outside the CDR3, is DSGVTQTPKHLITATGQRVTLRCSPRSGDLSVYWYQQSLDQGLQFLIQYYNGEERAKGNILERFSAQQFPDLHSELNLSSLELGDSALYFCASSVEISGGDTQYFGPGTRLTVL.

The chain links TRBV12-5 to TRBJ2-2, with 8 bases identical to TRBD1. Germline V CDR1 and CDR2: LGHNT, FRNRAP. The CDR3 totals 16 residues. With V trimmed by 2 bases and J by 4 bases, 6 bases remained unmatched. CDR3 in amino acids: CASGLTDRDGTGELFF. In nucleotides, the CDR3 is TGTGCTAGTGGTTTGACGGACAGGGACGGCACCGGGGAGCTGTTTTTT.

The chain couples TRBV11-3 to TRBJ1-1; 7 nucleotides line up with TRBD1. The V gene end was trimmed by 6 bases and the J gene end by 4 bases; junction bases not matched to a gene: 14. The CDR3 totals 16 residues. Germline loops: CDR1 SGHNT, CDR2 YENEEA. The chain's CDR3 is CASSRDSSPILTEAFF. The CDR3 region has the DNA TGTGCCAGCAGTAGGGACAGCAGCCCGATCCTCACTGAAGCTTTCTTT.

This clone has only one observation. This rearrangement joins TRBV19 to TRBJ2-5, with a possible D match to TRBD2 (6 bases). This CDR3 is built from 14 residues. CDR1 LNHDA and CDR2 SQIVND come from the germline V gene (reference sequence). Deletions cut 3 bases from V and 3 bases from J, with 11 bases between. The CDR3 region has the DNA TGTGCCAGTAGTATCTGGGCGGGAAAAGAGACCCAGTACTTC. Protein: CASSIWAGKETQYF.

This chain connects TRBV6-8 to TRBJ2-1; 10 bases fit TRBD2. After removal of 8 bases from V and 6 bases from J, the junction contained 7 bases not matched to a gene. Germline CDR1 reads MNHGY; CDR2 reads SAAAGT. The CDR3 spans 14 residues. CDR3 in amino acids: CASLAGDPGNEQFF. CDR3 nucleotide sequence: TGTGCCAGCCTAGCGGGAGATCCGGGCAATGAGCAGTTCTTC.

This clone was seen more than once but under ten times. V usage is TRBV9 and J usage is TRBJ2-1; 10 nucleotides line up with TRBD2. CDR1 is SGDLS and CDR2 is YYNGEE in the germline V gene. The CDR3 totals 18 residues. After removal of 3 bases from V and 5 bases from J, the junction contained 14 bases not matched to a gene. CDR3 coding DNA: TGTGCCAGCAGCGCTAGAGGAGGGAGCGGGAGGGCCCACAATGAGCAGTTCTTC. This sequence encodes CASSARGGSGRAHNEQFF. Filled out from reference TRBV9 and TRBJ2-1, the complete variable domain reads DSGVTQTPKHLITATGQRVTLRCSPRSGDLSVYWYQQSLDQGLQFLIQYYNGEERAKGNILERFSAQQFPDLHSELNLSSLELGDSALYFCASSARGGSGRAHNEQFFGPGTRLTVL.

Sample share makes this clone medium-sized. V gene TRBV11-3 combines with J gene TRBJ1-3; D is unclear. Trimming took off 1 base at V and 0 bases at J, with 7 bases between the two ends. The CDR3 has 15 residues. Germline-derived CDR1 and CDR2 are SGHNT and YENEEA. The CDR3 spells CASSLVSGSGNTIYF. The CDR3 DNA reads TGTGCCAGCAGCTTAGTGTCAGGCTCTGGAAACACCATATATTTT.

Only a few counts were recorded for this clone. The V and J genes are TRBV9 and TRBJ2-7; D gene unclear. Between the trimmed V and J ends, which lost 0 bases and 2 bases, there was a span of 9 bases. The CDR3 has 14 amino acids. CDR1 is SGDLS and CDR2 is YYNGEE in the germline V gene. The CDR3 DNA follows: TGTGCCAGCAGCGTAGACCAAGGTCCCTACGAGCAGTACTTC. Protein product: CASSVDQGPYEQYF.

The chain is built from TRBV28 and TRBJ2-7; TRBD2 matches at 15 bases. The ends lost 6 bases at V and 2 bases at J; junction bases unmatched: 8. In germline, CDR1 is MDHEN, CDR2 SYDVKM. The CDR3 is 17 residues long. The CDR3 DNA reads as TGTGCCAGCAGCCGGGGACTAGCGGGAGGACCTCCCTACGAGCAGTACTTC. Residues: CASSRGLAGGPPYEQYF. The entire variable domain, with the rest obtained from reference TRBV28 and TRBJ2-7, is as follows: DVKVTQSSRYLVKRTGEKVFLECVQDMDHENMFWYRQDPGLGLRLIYFSYDVKMKEKGDIPEGYSVSREKKERFSLILESASTNQTSMYLCASSRGLAGGPPYEQYFGPGTRLTVT.

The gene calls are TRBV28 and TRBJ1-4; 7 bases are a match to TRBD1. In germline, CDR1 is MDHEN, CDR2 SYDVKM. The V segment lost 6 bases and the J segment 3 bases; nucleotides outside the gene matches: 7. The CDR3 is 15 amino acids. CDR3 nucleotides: TGTGCCAGCAGACGACAGGGCCTCCCTAATGAAAAACTGTTTTTT. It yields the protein CASRRQGLPNEKLFF.

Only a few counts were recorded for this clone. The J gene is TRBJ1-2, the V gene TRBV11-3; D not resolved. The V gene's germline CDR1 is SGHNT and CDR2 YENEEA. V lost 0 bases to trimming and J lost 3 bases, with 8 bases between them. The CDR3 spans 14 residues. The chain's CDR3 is CASSLEDGHYGYTF. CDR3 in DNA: TGTGCCAGCAGCTTAGAGGACGGACACTATGGCTACACCTTC.